This is a list of T cell receptor beta chains from one sample in a study of T cell clonotyping in hematopoietic cell transplantation. The method was immunoSEQ multiplex PCR; TCRdb's version includes in-frame clones alone and lacks a portion of them. Altogether 15,000 to 20,000 clones are present, around 90% being singletons, with the ten largest covering approximately 5.3%. Sequencing used peripheral blood mononuclear cells. The receptor set was obtained from a man aged 40-50 years in good health. Some clones in this sample may be carry-over from other donors' samples. The CDR3 runs from the conserved cysteine through the conserved F or W.

TRBJ1-1 | TRBV2 | CASSVRTGNTEAFF
TRBJ2-2 | TRBV6-5 | CASSPRTANTGELFF
TRBJ2-7 | TRBV11-2 | CASSRTTGNYEQYF
TRBJ2-3 | TRBV29-1 | CSVVLGDRVFTDTQYF
TRBJ1-5 | TRBV19 | CASSIEGDQPQHF
TRBJ2-7 | TRBV18 | CASSPDGQDNKEQYF
TRBJ2-5 | TRBV30 | CAWSGNGGETQYF
TRBJ1-1 | TRBV30 | CAWSADTEAFF
TRBJ2-1 | TRBV25-1 | CASSEGQGNEQFF
TRBJ2-1 | TRBV4-1 | CASSQEAGRDSYNEQFF
TRBJ1-2 | TRBV6-1 | CASSEAVIANYGYTF
TRBJ1-5 | TRBV19 | CASRGQGDQPQHF
TRBJ1-5 | TRBV6-6 | CASSLGEYQPQHF
TRBJ1-5 | TRBV30 | CAWSVSRGGGPQHF
TRBJ2-5 | TRBV18 | CASSPNTETQYF
TRBJ2-3 | TRBV21-1 | CARRGGPTERTQYF
TRBJ1-5 | TRBV23-1 | CASSQRATDYSNQPQHF
TRBJ1-5 | TRBV5-6 | CASSLAGGSNQPQHF
TRBJ2-2 | TRBV29-1 | CSVESGTGVGTGELFF
TRBJ1-1 | TRBV2 | CASSGTVTEAFF
TRBJ2-5 | TRBV14 | CASSPHGQETQYF
TRBJ2-1 | TRBV28 | CASSLSGKTNNEQFF
TRBJ2-7 | TRBV5-1 | CASSLGLAGDYEQYF
TRBJ2-1 | TRBV5-6 | CASSLAGSNEQFF
TRBJ2-7 | TRBV29-1 | CSVETSGVYEQYF
TRBJ1-5 | TRBV19 | CASSLGALGNQPQHF
TRBJ2-3 | TRBV4-1 | CASSQDLVATDTQYF
TRBJ2-7 | TRBV9 | CASTGDRGEQYF
TRBJ1-5 | TRBV27 | CASSLGDGGYSNQPQHF
TRBJ2-2 | TRBV2 | CAGRTDANTGELFF
TRBJ1-4 | TRBV6-1 | CASSNPRDKAFF
TRBJ2-2 | TRBV5-8 | CASSLVGFGELFF
TRBJ1-2 | TRBV29-1 | CSVELGSFGYTF
TRBJ1-1 | TRBV29-1 | CSVGQGAQGTEAFF
TRBJ2-5 | TRBV28 | CASSGLRTPRETQYF
TRBJ1-2 | TRBV6-1 | CASSQHNYGYTF
TRBJ2-5 | TRBV4-3 | CASSQRGASGGPGETQYF
TRBJ2-7 | TRBV28 | CASRTLSRSSYEQYF
TRBJ2-5 | TRBV7-9 | CASSFWETQYF
TRBJ1-3 | TRBV30 | CAWGTGTGGNTIYF
TRBJ2-3 | TRBV30 | CAWKGLLAASTDTQYF
TRBJ2-3 | TRBV5-6 | CASSLATGGETDTQYF
TRBJ1-4 | TRBV6-1 | CASTLQGGWEKLFF
TRBJ2-5 | TRBV7-3 | CASSLQPGPQETQYF
TRBJ2-5 | TRBV27 | CASAGTGIQETQYF
TRBJ1-1 | TRBV11-2 | CASTASRQGAIISTEAFF
TRBJ2-1 | TRBV5-6 | CATLSRERYNEQFF
TRBJ1-1 | TRBV19 | CASRDGGEAFF
TRBJ2-4 | TRBV19 | CASSTNSPGDKNIQYF